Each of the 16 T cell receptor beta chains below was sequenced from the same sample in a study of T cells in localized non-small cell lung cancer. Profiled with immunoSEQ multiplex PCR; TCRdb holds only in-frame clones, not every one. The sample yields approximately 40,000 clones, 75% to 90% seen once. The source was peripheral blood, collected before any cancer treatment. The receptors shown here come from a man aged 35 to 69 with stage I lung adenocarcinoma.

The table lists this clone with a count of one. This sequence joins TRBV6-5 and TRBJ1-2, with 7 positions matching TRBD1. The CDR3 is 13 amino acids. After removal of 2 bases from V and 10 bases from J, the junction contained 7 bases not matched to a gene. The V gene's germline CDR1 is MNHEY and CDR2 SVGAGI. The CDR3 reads CASSYSDRALYTF. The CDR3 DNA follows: TGTGCCAGCAGTTACAGTGACAGGGCCCTCTACACCTTC.

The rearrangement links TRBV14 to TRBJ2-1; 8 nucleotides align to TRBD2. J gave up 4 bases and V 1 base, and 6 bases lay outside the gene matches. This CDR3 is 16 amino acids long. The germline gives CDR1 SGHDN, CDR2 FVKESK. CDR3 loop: CASSQVERGSYNEQFF. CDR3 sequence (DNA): TGTGCCAGCAGCCAAGTTGAGCGGGGGTCATACAATGAGCAGTTCTTC.

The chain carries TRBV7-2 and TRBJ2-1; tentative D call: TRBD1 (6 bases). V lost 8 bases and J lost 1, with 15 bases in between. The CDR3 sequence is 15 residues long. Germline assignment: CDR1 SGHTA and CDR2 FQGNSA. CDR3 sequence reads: CASEKNRASYNEQFF. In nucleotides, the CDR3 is TGTGCCAGCGAGAAAAACAGGGCATCCTACAATGAGCAGTTCTTC.

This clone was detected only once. The CDR3 nucleotides read TGTGCCAGCAGCCCCTCTTTGGGTGACTCCTACAATGAGCAGTTCTTC. Translating it yields CASSPSLGDSYNEQFF. The rearrangement uses TRBV4-2 and TRBJ2-1, with D uncertain. This CDR3 spans 16 amino acids. The V end lost 4 bases, the J end lost 0 bases, and 13 bases lay between the germline ends. Per germline, CDR1 LGHNA and CDR2 YNFKEQ.

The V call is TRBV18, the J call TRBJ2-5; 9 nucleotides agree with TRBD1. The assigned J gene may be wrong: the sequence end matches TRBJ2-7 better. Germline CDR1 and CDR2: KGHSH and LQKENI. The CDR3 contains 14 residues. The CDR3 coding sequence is TGTGCCAGCTCACCCGGGACAGGGTCCTACGAGCAGTACTTC. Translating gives CASSPGTGSYEQYF.

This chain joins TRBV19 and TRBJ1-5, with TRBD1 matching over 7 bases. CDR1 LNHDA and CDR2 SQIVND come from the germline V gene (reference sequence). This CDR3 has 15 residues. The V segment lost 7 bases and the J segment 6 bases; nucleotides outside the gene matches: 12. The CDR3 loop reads CASNGRAGGLQPQHF. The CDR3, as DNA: TGTGCCAGTAACGGTAGGGCAGGGGGACTTCAGCCCCAGCATTTT.

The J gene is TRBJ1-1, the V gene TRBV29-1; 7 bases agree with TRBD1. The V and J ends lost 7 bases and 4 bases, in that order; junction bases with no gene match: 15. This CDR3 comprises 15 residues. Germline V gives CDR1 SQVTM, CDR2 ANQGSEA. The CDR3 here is CSAEGGGGWGTEAFF. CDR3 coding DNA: TGCAGCGCCGAAGGGGGCGGGGGCTGGGGCACTGAAGCTTTCTTT.

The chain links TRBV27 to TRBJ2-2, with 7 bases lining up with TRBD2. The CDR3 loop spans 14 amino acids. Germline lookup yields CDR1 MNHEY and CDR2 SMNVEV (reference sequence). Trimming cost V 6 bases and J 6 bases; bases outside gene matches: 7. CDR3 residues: CASSWEGLPGELFF. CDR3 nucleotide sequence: TGTGCCAGCAGCTGGGAGGGTTTGCCCGGGGAGCTGTTTTTT.

CDR3 loop: CASSLGRSGSSYNEQFF. CDR3 in DNA: TGTGCCAGCAGCCTAGGGCGAAGCGGGAGCTCCTACAATGAGCAGTTCTTC. This chain uses TRBV11-2 with TRBJ2-1, with 8 positions matching TRBD2. There are 17 residues in the CDR3. Trimming removed 5 bases from V and 0 bases from J; junction bases left unmatched: 9. The germline CDR1 and CDR2 sequences are SGHAT and FQNNGV.

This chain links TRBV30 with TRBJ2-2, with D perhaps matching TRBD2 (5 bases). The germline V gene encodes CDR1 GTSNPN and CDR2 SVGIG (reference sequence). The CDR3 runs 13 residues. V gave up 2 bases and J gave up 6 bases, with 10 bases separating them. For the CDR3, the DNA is TGTGCCTGGAGTCCATGGGGAGCCGGGGAGCTGTTTTTT. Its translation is CAWSPWGAGELFF. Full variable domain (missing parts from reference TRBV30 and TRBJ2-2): SQTIHQWPATLVQPVGSPLSLECTVEGTSNPNLYWYRQAAGRGLQLLFYSVGIGQISSEVPQNLSASRPQDRQFILSSKKLLLSDSGFYLCAWSPWGAGELFFGEGSRLTVL.

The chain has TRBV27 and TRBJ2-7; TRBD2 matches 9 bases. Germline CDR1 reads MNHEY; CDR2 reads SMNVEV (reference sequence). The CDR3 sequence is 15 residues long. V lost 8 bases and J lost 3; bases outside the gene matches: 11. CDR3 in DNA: TGTGCCAGCGCTAGGGGTGATAGCGGGAGCTACGAGCAGTACTTC. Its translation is CASARGDSGSYEQYF.

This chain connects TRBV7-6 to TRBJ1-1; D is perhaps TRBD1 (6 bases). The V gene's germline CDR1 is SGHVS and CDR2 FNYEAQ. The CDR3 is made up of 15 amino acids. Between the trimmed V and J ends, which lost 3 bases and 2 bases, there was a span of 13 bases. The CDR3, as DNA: TGTGCCAGCAGCTTCTTACAGGGTAAAAACACTGAAGCTTTCTTT. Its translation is CASSFLQGKNTEAFF.

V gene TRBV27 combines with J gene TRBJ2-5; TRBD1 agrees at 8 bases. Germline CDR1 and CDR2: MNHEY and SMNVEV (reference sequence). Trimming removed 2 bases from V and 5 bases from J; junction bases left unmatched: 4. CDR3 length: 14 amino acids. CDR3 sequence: CASSLQGAGETQYF. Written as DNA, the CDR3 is TGTGCCAGCAGTTTACAGGGGGCCGGGGAGACCCAGTACTTC.

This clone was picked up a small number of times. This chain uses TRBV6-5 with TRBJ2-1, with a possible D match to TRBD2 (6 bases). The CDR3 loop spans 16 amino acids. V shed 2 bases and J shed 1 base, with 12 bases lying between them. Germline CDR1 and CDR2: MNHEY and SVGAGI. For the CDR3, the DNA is TGTGCCAGCAGTTACAACCTCGCGGGATCCTACAATGAGCAGTTCTTC. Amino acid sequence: CASSYNLAGSYNEQFF.

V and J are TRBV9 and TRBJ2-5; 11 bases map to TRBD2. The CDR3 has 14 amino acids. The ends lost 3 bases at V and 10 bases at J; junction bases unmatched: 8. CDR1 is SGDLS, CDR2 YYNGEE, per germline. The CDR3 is CASSAGGLAASQYF. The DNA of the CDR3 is TGTGCCAGCAGCGCAGGGGGACTAGCGGCAAGCCAGTACTTC.

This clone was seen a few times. The CDR3 DNA reads as TGTGCCAGCGGACAATGGGGTTCCTACGAGCAGTACTTC. It yields the protein CASGQWGSYEQYF. This chain connects TRBV28 to TRBJ2-7, with TRBD1 as a possible D gene (5 bases). This CDR3 is 13 amino acids long. Trimming removed 8 bases from V and 1 base from J, with 12 bases in between. Germline V gene sequence: CDR1 MDHEN, CDR2 SYDVKM. The full variable domain, rest sourced from reference TRBV28 and TRBJ2-7, is DVKVTQSSRYLVKRTGEKVFLECVQDMDHENMFWYRQDPGLGLRLIYFSYDVKMKEKGDIPEGYSVSREKKERFSLILESASTNQTSMYLCASGQWGSYEQYFGPGTRLTVT.